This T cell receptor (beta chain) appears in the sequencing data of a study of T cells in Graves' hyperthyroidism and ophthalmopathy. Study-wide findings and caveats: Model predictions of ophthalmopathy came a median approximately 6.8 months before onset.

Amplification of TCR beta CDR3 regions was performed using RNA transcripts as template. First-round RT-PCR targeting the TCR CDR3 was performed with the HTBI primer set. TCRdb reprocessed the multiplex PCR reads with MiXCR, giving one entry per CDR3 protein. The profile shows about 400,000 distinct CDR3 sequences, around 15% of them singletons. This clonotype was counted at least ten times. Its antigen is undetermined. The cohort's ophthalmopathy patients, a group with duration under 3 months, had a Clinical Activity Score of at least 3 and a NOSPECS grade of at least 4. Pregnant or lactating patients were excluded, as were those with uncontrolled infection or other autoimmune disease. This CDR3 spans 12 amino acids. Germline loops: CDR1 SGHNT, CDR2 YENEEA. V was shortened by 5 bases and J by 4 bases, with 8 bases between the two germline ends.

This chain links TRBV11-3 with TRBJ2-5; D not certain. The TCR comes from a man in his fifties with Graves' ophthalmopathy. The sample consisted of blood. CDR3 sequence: CASSRQRETQYF. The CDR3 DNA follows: TGTGCCAGCAGCCGGCAAAGAGAGACCCAGTACTTC.